These T cell receptor beta chains were read from a single sample in a study of regulatory T cells in long-lasting Graves disease. TCRdb processed the multiplex PCR reads anew with MiXCR; each CDR3 protein has one entry. The sample holds 350,000 to 500,000 distinct CDR3 sequences, roughly 15% seen once. The sample also formed part of further work on T cells in Graves' hyperthyroidism and ophthalmopathy.

The sample was peripheral blood mononuclear cells (PBMCs), taken at new diagnosis, from a patient treated with antithyroid drugs. The source of these receptors is a woman aged 18-30 years with Graves disease. The CDR3 runs from the conserved cysteine through the conserved F or W. Fields, in order: CDR3 length, D gene, V gene, clone size, J gene, CDR3 DNA, CDR3 protein. The D gene is left open where the match is weak. A clone size is listed for some rows: how often the clone was seen (once, few, many), or a class if it is expanded.

>14|TRBD1|TRBV19|few|TRBJ2-5
TGTGCCAGTAGTGCGACAGGGGGTCGGGAGACCCAGTACTTC
CASSATGGRETQYF
>12|.|TRBV7-3|many|TRBJ2-1
TGTGCCAGCAGCTTACTATCCAATGAGCAGTTCTTC
CASSLLSNEQFF
>17|.|TRBV2|many|TRBJ2-6
TGTGCCAGCAGTGACGGTGAGGGTACGGGTGGGGCCAACGTCCTGACTTTC
CASSDGEGTGGANVLTF
>13|.|TRBV6-1|.|TRBJ1-4
TGTGCCAGCAAGGCCACTGCAAATGAAAAACTGTTTTTT
CASKATANEKLFF
>15|.|TRBV24-1|once|TRBJ2-5
TGTGCCACCACCCAGGACGGGGTTCGGGGCGAGACCCAGTACTTC
CATTQDGVRGETQYF
>15|TRBD2|TRBV20-1|.|TRBJ2-1
TGCAGTGCTACCAAACTTAGCGGGAGGGCCGGTGAGCAGTTCTTC
CSATKLSGRAGEQFF
>15|.|TRBV7-9|many|TRBJ1-2
TGTGCCAGCAGTTTTACGGGACTCCCGTCTAATGGCTACACCTTC
CASSFTGLPSNGYTF
>16|TRBD2|TRBV6-1|many|TRBJ2-7
TGTGCCAGCGGGAAGGGTAGCGGGCCCGGGACCTACGAGCAGTACTTC
CASGKGSGPGTYEQYF
>16|.|TRBV6-1|many|TRBJ2-3
TGTGCCAGCAGTCCCTACTACGGTCAGAGCACAGATACGCAGTATTTT
CASSPYYGQSTDTQYF
>15|TRBD1|TRBV27|.|TRBJ1-6
TGTGCCAGCAGTATGGACAGGGGATACAATTCACCCCTCCACTTT
CASSMDRGYNSPLHF
>13|.|TRBV28|.|TRBJ1-6
TGTGCCAGCAGTGCCTCAGGGATTTCACCCCTCCACTTT
CASSASGISPLHF
>13|.|TRBV28|few|TRBJ2-3
TGTGCCAGCAGTTTATTTGGGAGAGATACGCAGTATTTT
CASSLFGRDTQYF
>13|.|TRBV28|many|TRBJ1-1
TGTGCCAGCAAGGGGACATTGAGGACTGAAGCTTTCTTT
CASKGTLRTEAFF
>14|TRBD1|TRBV6-1|many|TRBJ2-5
TGTGCCAGCTCAATAACCGGGACAGAAGAGACCCAGTACTTC
CASSITGTEETQYF
>19|TRBD1|TRBV7-9|many|TRBJ1-4
TGTGCCAGCAGCCCCCTACCGGGACAGGGGACCGAAACTAATGAAAAACTGTTTTTT
CASSPLPGQGTETNEKLFF
>15|.|TRBV5-6|.|TRBJ2-1
TGTGCCAGCAGCTTTGCCGGGACTGTTTACAATGAGCAGTTCTTC
CASSFAGTVYNEQFF